Described below is a single T cell receptor (beta chain) sequence and its context. Patients had locally advanced or metastatic urothelial carcinoma. These data come from a study of PD-L1 blockade in urothelial cancer. The wider study: Patients arrived having already received 0 to 3 prior chemotherapy regimens.

Assay: immunoSEQ multiplex PCR; the TCRdb copy retains only in-frame clones and omits some. The data hold 65,000 to 80,000 clones, with around 84% observed a single time. This clonotype was obtained from a man between 65 and 85 years old with urothelial cancer. Sequenced here: PBMCs, sampled around atezolizumab (anti-PD-L1) treatment.

CDR3 nucleotides: TGTGCCAGCAGCCTTCGGACAGGGAGAAACACTGAAGCTTTCTTT. Translation gives CASSLRTGRNTEAFF. V gene TRBV14 combines with J gene TRBJ1-1, with TRBD1 matching 8 bases. The CDR3 has 15 residues. Germline loops: CDR1 SGHDN, CDR2 FVKESK. J lost 2 bases, V lost 4 bases, and 6 bases had no gene match.